The present T cell receptor beta chain was sequenced within a study of beta chain features in type 1 diabetes. Reverse transcribing all isolated RNA meant expressed TCRB transcripts were sequenced. Some clones are missing from TCRdb's copy, which holds only in-frame ones; the method was immunoSEQ multiplex PCR. The sample lists around 15,000 clones; roughly 56% were seen once. The V segment lost 11 bases and the J segment 2 bases; nucleotides outside the gene matches: 6. Germline-derived CDR1 and CDR2 are WSHSY and SAAADI. This CDR3 has 14 residues. The sequence derives from a woman aged 18 to 35 in good health. The chain links TRBV10-2 to TRBJ2-3, with TRBD2 identical over 11 bases. Source material: stem cell memory CD4+ T cells from blood. In nucleotides, the CDR3 is TGCGCCGGATCTAGCGGGAGGAACACAGATACGCAGTATTTT. Its translation: CAGSSGRNTDTQYF.